Presented here are 21 T cell receptor beta chains from one specimen sequenced in a study of blood T cell repertoires in COVID-19. Here immunoSEQ multiplex PCR was the method, and the copy in TCRdb shows in-frame clones only, minus some. This table has 70,000 to 75,000 clones, approximately 78% appearing once. Sequenced material: peripheral blood. The receptors here all came from a woman over 75 with active or convalescent COVID-19.

This clone was recorded only once. This chain joins TRBV10-1 and TRBJ1-3, with a possible D match to TRBD1 (5 bases). The CDR3 has 15 amino acids. V lost 10 bases and J lost 3, with 19 bases in between. Germline V gene sequence: CDR1 WNHNN, CDR2 SYGVQD (reference sequence). The CDR3 loop is CATRDSSGFGNTIYF. CDR3 nucleotide sequence: TGCGCCACGCGTGACTCCTCAGGGTTTGGAAACACCATATATTTT.

The chain is built from TRBV19 and TRBJ2-7; 9 bases align to TRBD1. The germline V gene has CDR1 LNHDA and CDR2 SQIVND (reference sequence). V was pared by 4 bases and J by 5 bases, with 0 bases of the junction left unmatched. The CDR3 loop spans 12 amino acids. CDR3 loop: CASSRQGDEQYF. CDR3 bases: TGTGCCAGTAGTAGACAGGGGGACGAGCAGTACTTC.

The gene calls are TRBV10-3 and TRBJ2-2, with D uncertain. Germline values: CDR1 ENHRY, CDR2 SYGVKD. V was pared by 2 bases and J by 4 bases, with 5 bases between. This CDR3 comprises 13 residues. The CDR3 DNA follows: TGTGCCATCAGTGAGGCGCTCACCGGGGAGCTGTTTTTT. Its translation: CAISEALTGELFF.

The chain links TRBV4-2 to TRBJ2-5; D perhaps matches TRBD2 (6 bases). With 3 bases removed from V and 5 bases from J, the gap between germline ends came to 22 bases. The CDR3 extends over 17 amino acids. The germline CDR1 and CDR2 sequences are LGHNA and YNFKEQ. This CDR3 is CASSQGLGAGIQETQYF. The CDR3 nucleotides read TGTGCCAGCAGCCAGGGGCTAGGGGCGGGAATTCAGGAGACCCAGTACTTC.

The V call is TRBV10-3, the J call TRBJ1-4, with TRBD1 matching over 9 bases. The V gene's germline CDR1 is ENHRY and CDR2 SYGVKD. The CDR3 is made up of 14 amino acids. With V trimmed by 5 bases and J by 4 bases, 2 bases remained unmatched. In DNA form, the CDR3 reads TGTGCCATCAGTTTGGGACAGGGTAATGAAAAACTGTTTTTT. Protein product: CAISLGQGNEKLFF.

The rearrangement links TRBV14 to TRBJ2-7; TRBD1 matches at 9 bases. Germline V gene lookup returns CDR1 SGHDN and CDR2 FVKESK. With 6 bases clipped from V and 2 bases from J, the junction kept 8 bases outside the gene matches. The CDR3 has 15 residues. The DNA of the CDR3 is TGTGCCAGCAGGGCTGCCGGGACAGGGACCTACGAGCAGTACTTC. As protein: CASRAAGTGTYEQYF. The full variable domain, in which reference TRBV14 and TRBJ2-7 provide the parts outside the CDR3, is EAGVTQFPSHSVIEKGQTVTLRCDPISGHDNLYWYRRVMGKEIKFLLHFVKESKQDESGMPNNRFLAERTGGTYSTLKVQPAELEDSGVYFCASRAAGTGTYEQYFGPGTRLTVT.

The chain recombines TRBV4-1 with TRBJ2-1; TRBD1 aligns across 7 bases. The germline gives CDR1 MGHRA, CDR2 YSYEKL. The J segment lost 0 bases and the V segment lost 2 bases, leaving 1 base of the junction unmatched. The CDR3 runs 15 residues. Written as DNA, the CDR3 is TGCGCCAGCAGCCAACGGGACAGCTCCTACAATGAGCAGTTCTTC. It encodes CASSQRDSSYNEQFF.

The chain links TRBV9 to TRBJ1-5, with D possibly TRBD1 on 5 matching bases. V lost 4 bases to trimming and J lost 3 bases, with 8 bases between them. CDR3 length equals 13 residues. Germline CDR1 reads SGDLS; CDR2 reads YYNGEE. CDR3 sequence reads: CASSRQLNQPQHF. CDR3 coding DNA: TGTGCCAGCAGCCGACAGCTCAATCAGCCCCAGCATTTT.

The chain joins TRBV6-5 to TRBJ1-1; possibly TRBD1 for D (5 bases). The germline CDR1 and CDR2 sequences are MNHEY and SVGAGI. V lost 7 bases, J lost 2 bases, and 17 bases lay in between. The CDR3 covers 15 residues. CDR3 in amino acids: CASIDGGGLNTEAFF. As DNA, the CDR3 is TGTGCCAGCATCGACGGGGGTGGGCTTAACACTGAAGCTTTCTTT.

This chain uses TRBV19 with TRBJ2-7; possible D gene TRBD1, 5 bases. The V gene's germline CDR1 is LNHDA and CDR2 SQIVND (reference sequence). CDR3 size: 14 residues. V lost 1 base and J lost 3, with 10 bases in between. CDR3 coding DNA: TGTGCCAGTAGTATAGCAGGCAGGGACTACGAGCAGTACTTC. Translating it yields CASSIAGRDYEQYF.

This clone was picked up a small number of times. This sequence joins TRBV7-8 and TRBJ1-2; TRBD1 agrees at 7 bases. Germline V lookup: CDR1 SGHVS, CDR2 FQNEAQ. This CDR3 contains 16 residues. After removal of 5 bases from V and 2 bases from J, the junction contained 11 bases not matched to a gene. CDR3 DNA: TGTGCCAGCAGCCTAAGCACAGGGGAGTTGAACTATGGCTACACCTTC. Its protein is CASSLSTGELNYGYTF.

This clone was seen only once. V usage is TRBV27 and J usage is TRBJ1-2; the match to TRBD1 covers 7 bases. The CDR3 is 15 residues long. The germline V gene encodes CDR1 MNHEY and CDR2 SMNVEV (reference sequence). Germline trimming cut 5 bases from V and 4 bases from J; bases unmatched to any gene: 10. The CDR3 nucleotides read TGTGCCAGCAGTAACAACATGGGACAGCTCTATGGCTACACCTTC. It codes for CASSNNMGQLYGYTF.

Written as DNA, the CDR3 is TGTGCCAGCAGCAGCCCAGGCCCCGGACTTCCCCTCCACTTT. It codes for CASSSPGPGLPLHF. This chain links TRBV5-6 with TRBJ1-6; D remains unclear. In germline, CDR1 is SGHDT, CDR2 YYEEEE. Between the trimmed V and J ends, which lost 4 bases and 13 bases, there was a span of 18 bases. There are 14 residues in the CDR3.

The chain uses TRBV3-1 (or the pseudogene TRBV3-2) and TRBJ1-1; D perhaps matches TRBD1 (6 bases). Trimming stripped 4 bases from V and 10 bases from J, with 16 bases between. The V gene's germline CDR1 is LGHDT and CDR2 YNNKEL (reference sequence). This CDR3 is 13 amino acids long. Here the CDR3 DNA reads TGTGCCAGCAGCCCCAGGGGCTCCGGGTCAGCTTTCTTT. Its protein is CASSPRGSGSAFF.

The chain recombines TRBV14 with TRBJ2-5; D gene uncertain. The CDR3 covers 16 residues. Germline values: CDR1 SGHDN, CDR2 FVKESK. The V gene lost 0 bases and the J gene lost 2 bases, with 13 bases spanning the gap. CDR3 residues: CASSQDRGSPQETQYF. CDR3 coding DNA: TGTGCCAGCAGCCAAGATCGCGGTTCCCCACAAGAGACCCAGTACTTC.

CDR3 in amino acids: CASSYLGGGNTIYF. The CDR3, as DNA: TGTGCCAGCAGTTACCTGGGAGGTGGAAACACCATATATTTT. The chain links TRBV6-5 to TRBJ1-3; no definite D call. The CDR3 is 14 residues long. Looked up from germline, CDR1 is MNHEY and CDR2 is SVGAGI. Trimming stripped 2 bases from V and 3 bases from J, with 8 bases between.

This clone occurred once. The chain couples TRBV5-1 to TRBJ2-2; no firm D call. Per the germline V gene, CDR1 is SGHRS and CDR2 is YFSETQ. Trimming cost V 0 bases and J 5 bases, with 5 bases left between them. This CDR3 is 13 amino acids long. In DNA, the CDR3 is TGCGCCAGCAGCTTGGGTCAAACCGGGGAGCTGTTTTTT. It translates to CASSLGQTGELFF.

The rearrangement uses TRBV10-1 and TRBJ2-3; TRBD1 matches 7 bases. J lost 0 bases, V lost 4 bases, and 1 base had no gene match. CDR1 and CDR2 from the germline V gene are WNHNN and SYGVQD (reference sequence). This CDR3 spans 14 amino acids. The CDR3 DNA follows: TGCGCCAGCAGTGGGACAGGCAGCACAGATACGCAGTATTTT. Amino acids: CASSGTGSTDTQYF.

J is TRBJ2-7 and V is TRBV5-1; TRBD2 agrees at 9 bases. With V trimmed by 1 base and J by 5 bases, 7 bases remained unmatched. The CDR3 totals 15 residues. Germline V lookup: CDR1 SGHRS, CDR2 YFSETQ. The chain's CDR3 is CASSLMGTSNDEQYF. The CDR3, as DNA: TGCGCCAGCAGCTTGATGGGGACTAGCAATGACGAGCAGTACTTC. Drawing the rest from reference TRBV5-1 and TRBJ2-7, the complete variable domain is KAGVTQTPRYLIKTRGQQVTLSCSPISGHRSVSWYQQTPGQGLQFLFEYFSETQRNKGNFPGRFSGRQFSNSRSEMNVSTLELGDSALYLCASSLMGTSNDEQYFGPGTRLTVT.

The V gene is TRBV2, the J gene TRBJ2-1; the match to TRBD1 covers 10 bases. This CDR3 is built from 14 residues. Trimming cost V 7 bases and J 2 bases; bases outside gene matches: 2. Germline V gives CDR1 SNHLY, CDR2 FYNNEI. DNA of the CDR3: TGTGCCAGCATTGGGACAGGGGCCTACAATGAGCAGTTCTTC. Encoded protein: CASIGTGAYNEQFF.

The chain carries TRBV7-2 and TRBJ1-6; 10 bases match TRBD1. The CDR3 runs 15 residues. V shed 5 bases, J shed 6 bases, and the junction held 4 bases outside the gene matches. Germline CDR1 SGHTA, CDR2 FQGNSA. The DNA of the CDR3 is TGTGCCAGCAGCCAGACAGGGGGCGGTAATTCACCCCTCCACTTT. It encodes CASSQTGGGNSPLHF.